The clone carrying this T cell receptor beta chain was detected many times. Its antigen is currently unknown. The TCR beta CDR3 regions underwent amplification from RNA transcripts. HTBI primers served in a first-round RT-PCR, which a second-round multiplex PCR followed. TCRdb re-analysed the multiplex PCR reads in MiXCR, keeping a single row per CDR3 protein. The sample has about 220,000 distinct CDR3 sequences, about 22% seen once. The evidence that diagnosis relied on was clinical symptoms, serum thyroxine, TRAb, thyroid ultrasound and orbital computed tomography. PBMCs were density-gradient isolated from roughly 10 ml fresh blood. This sample stems from a study of Graves' ophthalmopathy and Graves' hyperthyroidism. Study-level points and caveats: Researchers report that a 13-signature model separated ophthalmopathy from stable hyperthyroidism, posting under 90% sensitivity and roughly 81% specificity.

Source material: peripheral blood. The receptor's source is a woman aged 45-65 years with Graves' ophthalmopathy.

The CDR3 DNA reads TGTGCCAGCAGCCCCAGAACAGGGGCCCCTGAAGCTTTCTTT. This codes for CASSPRTGAPEAFF. This chain links TRBV9 with TRBJ1-1, with 7 bases identical to TRBD1. Germline CDR1 is SGDLS and CDR2 is YYNGEE. With 4 bases clipped from V and 6 bases from J, the junction kept 9 bases outside the gene matches. The CDR3 consists of 14 residues.